The subject of this entry is one T cell receptor (beta chain). The antigen remains unidentified. These data belong to a study of T cell responses to AZD1222 COVID-19 vaccine. General study findings and limits: Donors were mostly white British, more females; clonal diversity possibly underestimated.

The table came from immunoSEQ multiplex PCR; TCRdb's copy has only in-frame clones and leaves some out. Of more than 150,000 clones in the sample, about nine tenths were seen once. Sequencing was performed on peripheral blood, taken on day 0 of AZD1222 vaccination. The receptor was isolated from an adult in good health.

Here the CDR3 reads CASSLGGYRDFGDTEAFF. The CDR3 nucleotides read TGTGCCAGCAGCTTAGGCGGGTACAGGGATTTTGGTGACACTGAAGCTTTCTTT. The chain joins TRBV11-2 to TRBJ1-1; maybe TRBD1 (6 bases). This CDR3 is built from 18 residues. CDR1 and CDR2 from the germline V gene are SGHAT and FQNNGV. The V end lost 1 base, the J end lost 3 bases, and 21 bases lay between the germline ends.